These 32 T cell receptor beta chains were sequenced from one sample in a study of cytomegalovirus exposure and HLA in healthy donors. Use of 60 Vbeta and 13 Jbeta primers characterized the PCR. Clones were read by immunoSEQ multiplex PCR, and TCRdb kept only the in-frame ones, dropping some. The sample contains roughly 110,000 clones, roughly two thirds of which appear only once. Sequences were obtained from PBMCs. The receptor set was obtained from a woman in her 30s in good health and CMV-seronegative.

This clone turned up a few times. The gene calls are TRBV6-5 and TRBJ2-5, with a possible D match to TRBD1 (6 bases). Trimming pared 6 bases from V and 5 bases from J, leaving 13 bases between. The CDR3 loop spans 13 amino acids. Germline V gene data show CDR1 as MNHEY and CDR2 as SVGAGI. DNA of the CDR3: TGTGCCAGCAGGCCGGGGACATGGGAGACCCAGTACTTC. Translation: CASRPGTWETQYF.

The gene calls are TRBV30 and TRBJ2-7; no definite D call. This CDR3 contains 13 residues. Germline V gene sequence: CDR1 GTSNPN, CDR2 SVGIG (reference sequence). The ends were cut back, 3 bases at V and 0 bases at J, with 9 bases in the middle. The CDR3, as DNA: TGTGCCTGGAGAAGGCGGAACTCCTACGAGCAGTACTTC. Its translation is CAWRRRNSYEQYF.

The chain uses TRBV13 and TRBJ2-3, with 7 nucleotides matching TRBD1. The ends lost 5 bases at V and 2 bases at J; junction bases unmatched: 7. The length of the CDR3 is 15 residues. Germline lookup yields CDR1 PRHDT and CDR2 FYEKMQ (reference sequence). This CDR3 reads CASSTPGQLTDTQYF. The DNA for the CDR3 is TGTGCCAGCAGCACGCCGGGACAGCTCACAGATACGCAGTATTTT.

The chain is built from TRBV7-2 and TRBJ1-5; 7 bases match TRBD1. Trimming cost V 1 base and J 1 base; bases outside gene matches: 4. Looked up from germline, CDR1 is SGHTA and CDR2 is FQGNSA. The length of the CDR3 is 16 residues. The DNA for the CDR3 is TGTGCCAGCAGCTTAGTCGCAGGGGGAAGCAATCAGCCCCAGCATTTT. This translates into CASSLVAGGSNQPQHF.

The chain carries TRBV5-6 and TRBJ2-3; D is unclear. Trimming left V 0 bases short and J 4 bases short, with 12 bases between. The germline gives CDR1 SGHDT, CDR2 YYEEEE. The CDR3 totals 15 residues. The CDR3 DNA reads TGTGCCAGCAGCTTGGGAATTGCCGGGTCAGATACGCAGTATTTT. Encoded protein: CASSLGIAGSDTQYF.

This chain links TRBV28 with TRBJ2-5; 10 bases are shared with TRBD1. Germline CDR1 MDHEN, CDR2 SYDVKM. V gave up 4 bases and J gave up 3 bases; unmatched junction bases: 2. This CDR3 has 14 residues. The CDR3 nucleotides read TGTGCCAGCAGTTCGGGACAGGGGAAAGAGACCCAGTACTTC. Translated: CASSSGQGKETQYF.

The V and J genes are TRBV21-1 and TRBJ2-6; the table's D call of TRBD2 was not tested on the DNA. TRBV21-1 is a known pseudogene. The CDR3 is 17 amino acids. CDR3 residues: CATPQRLARSGANVLTF. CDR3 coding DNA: TGTGCCACCCCCCAAAGACTAGCCAGGTCTGGGGCCAACGTCCTGACTTTC.

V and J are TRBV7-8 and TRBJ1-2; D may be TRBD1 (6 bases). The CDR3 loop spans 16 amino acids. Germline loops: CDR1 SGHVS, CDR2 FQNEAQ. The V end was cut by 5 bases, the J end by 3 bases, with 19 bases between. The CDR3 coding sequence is TGTGCCAGCAGCAGCCGGGACACCCCCTCCTACTATGGCTACACCTTC. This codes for CASSSRDTPSYYGYTF. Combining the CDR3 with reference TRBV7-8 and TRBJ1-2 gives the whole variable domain GAGVSQSPRYKVAKRGQDVALRCDPISGHVSLFWYQQALGQGPEFLTYFQNEAQLDKSGLPSDRFFAERPEGSVSTLKIQRTQQEDSAVYLCASSSRDTPSYYGYTFGSGTRLTVV.

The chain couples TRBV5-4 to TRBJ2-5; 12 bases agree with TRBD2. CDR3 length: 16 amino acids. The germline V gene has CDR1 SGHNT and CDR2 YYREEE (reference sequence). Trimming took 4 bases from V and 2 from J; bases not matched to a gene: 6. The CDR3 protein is CASSPGLAGHQETQYF. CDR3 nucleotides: TGTGCCAGCAGCCCCGGACTAGCGGGACATCAAGAGACCCAGTACTTC. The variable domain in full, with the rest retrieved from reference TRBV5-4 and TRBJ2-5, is ETGVTQSPTHLIKTRGQQVTLRCSSQSGHNTVSWYQQALGQGPQFIFQYYREEENGRGNFPPRFSGLQFPNYSSELNVNALELDDSALYLCASSPGLAGHQETQYFGPGTRLLVL.

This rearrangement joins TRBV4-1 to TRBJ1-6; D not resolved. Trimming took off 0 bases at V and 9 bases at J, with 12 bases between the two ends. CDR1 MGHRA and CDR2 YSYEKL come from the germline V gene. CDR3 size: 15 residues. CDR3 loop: CASSQERGFGSPLHF. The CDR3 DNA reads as TGCGCCAGCAGCCAAGAGCGAGGTTTCGGTTCACCCCTCCACTTT.

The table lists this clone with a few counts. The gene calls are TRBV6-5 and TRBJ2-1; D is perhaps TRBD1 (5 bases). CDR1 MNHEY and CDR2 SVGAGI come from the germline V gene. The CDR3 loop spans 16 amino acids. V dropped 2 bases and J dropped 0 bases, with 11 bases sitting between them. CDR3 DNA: TGTGCCAGCAGTTACAGGGGCGTCAGCTCCTACAATGAGCAGTTCTTC. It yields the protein CASSYRGVSSYNEQFF.

CDR3 in amino acids: CATGTPDIYGYTF. In DNA form, the CDR3 reads TGTGCCACCGGAACCCCCGACATCTATGGCTACACCTTC. The V and J genes are TRBV15 and TRBJ1-2; unclear D gene. V lost 8 bases to trimming and J lost 4 bases, with 14 bases between them. The CDR3 loop spans 13 amino acids. The germline V gene encodes CDR1 LNHNV and CDR2 YYDKDF (reference sequence).

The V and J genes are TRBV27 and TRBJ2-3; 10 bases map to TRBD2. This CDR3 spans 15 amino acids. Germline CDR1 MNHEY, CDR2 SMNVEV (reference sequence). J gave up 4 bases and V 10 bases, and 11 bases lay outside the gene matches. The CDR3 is CATNKAGGPADTQYF. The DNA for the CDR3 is TGTGCCACCAATAAAGCGGGAGGGCCCGCAGATACGCAGTATTTT.

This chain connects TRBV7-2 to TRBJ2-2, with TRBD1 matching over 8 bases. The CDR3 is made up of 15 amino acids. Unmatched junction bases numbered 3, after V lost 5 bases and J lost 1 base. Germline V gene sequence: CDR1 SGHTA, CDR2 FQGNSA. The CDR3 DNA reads TGTGCCAGCAGCACAGGGACAGGGAACACCGGGGAGCTGTTTTTT. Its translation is CASSTGTGNTGELFF.

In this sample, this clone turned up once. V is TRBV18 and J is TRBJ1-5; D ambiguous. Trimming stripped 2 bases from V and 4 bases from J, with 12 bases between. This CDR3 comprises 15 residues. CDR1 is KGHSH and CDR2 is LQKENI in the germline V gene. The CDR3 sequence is CASSPSGWGNQPQHF. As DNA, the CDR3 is TGTGCCAGCTCACCAAGCGGTTGGGGTAATCAGCCCCAGCATTTT.

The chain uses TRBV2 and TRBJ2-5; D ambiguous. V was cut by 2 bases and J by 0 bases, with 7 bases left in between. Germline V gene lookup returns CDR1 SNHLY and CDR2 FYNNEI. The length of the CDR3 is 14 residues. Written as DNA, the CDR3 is TGTGCCAGCAGTGAACGGCGGTACCAAGAGACCCAGTACTTC. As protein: CASSERRYQETQYF.

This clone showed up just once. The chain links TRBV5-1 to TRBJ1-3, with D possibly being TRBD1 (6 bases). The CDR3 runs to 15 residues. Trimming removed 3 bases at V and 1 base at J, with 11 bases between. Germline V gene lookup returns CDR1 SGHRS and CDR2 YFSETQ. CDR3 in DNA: TGCGCCAGCAGCTCGAATCAGGGGTCTGGAAACACCATATATTTT. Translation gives CASSSNQGSGNTIYF.

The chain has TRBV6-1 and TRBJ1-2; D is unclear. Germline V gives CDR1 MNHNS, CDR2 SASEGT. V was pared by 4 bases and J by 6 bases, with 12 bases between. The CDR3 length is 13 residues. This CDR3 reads CASSVEGRDGYTF. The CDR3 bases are TGTGCCAGCAGTGTGGAAGGGAGGGATGGCTACACCTTC.

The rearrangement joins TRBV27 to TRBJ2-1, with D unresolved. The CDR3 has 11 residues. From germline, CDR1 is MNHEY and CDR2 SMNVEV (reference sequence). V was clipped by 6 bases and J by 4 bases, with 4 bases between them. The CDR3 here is CASRTYNEQFF. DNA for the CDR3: TGTGCCAGCAGAACATACAATGAGCAGTTCTTC.

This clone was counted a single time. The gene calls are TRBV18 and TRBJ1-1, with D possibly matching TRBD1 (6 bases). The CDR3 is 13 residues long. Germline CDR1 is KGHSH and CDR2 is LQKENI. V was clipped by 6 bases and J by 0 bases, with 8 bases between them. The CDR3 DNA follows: TGTGCCAGCTCGGACAGCCTGAACACTGAAGCTTTCTTT. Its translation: CASSDSLNTEAFF.

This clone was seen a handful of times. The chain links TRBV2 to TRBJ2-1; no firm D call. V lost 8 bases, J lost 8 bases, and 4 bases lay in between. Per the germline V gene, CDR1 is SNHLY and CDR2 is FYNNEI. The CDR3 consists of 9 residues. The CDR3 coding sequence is TGTGCCAGCGGCCATGAGCAGTTCTTC. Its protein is CASGHEQFF.

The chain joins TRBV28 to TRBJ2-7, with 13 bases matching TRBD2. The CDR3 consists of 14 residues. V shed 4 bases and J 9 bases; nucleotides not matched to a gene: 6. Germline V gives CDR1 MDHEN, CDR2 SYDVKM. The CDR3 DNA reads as TGTGCCAGCAGTTCTGGGACTAGCGGGACTCGGCAGTACTTC. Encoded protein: CASSSGTSGTRQYF.

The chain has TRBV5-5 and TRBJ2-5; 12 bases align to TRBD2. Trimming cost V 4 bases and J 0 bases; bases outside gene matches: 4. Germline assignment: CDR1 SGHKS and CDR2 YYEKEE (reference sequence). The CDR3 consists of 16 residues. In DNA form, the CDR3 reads TGTGCCAGCAGCGCCGGACTAGCGGGGTACCAAGAGACCCAGTACTTC. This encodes CASSAGLAGYQETQYF.

DNA for the CDR3: TGTGCCAGTAGTACACAGGGTGGAAGCAATCAGCCCCAGCATTTT. Its translation is CASSTQGGSNQPQHF. The chain recombines TRBV19 with TRBJ1-5; perhaps TRBD1 as D (6 bases). Trimming removed 4 bases at V and 1 base at J, with 11 bases between. Looked up from germline, CDR1 is LNHDA and CDR2 is SQIVND (reference sequence). CDR3 size: 15 residues.

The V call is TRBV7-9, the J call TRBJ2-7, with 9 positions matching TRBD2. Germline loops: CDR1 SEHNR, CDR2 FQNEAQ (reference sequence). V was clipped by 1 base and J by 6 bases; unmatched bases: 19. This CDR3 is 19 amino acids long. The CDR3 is CASSLESLAGKKGGSEQYF. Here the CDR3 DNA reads TGTGCCAGCAGCTTAGAGTCTCTAGCGGGAAAGAAGGGGGGAAGCGAGCAGTACTTC.

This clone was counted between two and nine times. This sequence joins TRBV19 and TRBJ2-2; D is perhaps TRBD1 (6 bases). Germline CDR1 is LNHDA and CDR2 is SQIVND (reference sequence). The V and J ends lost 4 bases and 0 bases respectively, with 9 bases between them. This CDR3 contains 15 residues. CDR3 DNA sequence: TGTGCCAGTAGTAACAGGGTTGCGAACACCGGGGAGCTGTTTTTT. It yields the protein CASSNRVANTGELFF.

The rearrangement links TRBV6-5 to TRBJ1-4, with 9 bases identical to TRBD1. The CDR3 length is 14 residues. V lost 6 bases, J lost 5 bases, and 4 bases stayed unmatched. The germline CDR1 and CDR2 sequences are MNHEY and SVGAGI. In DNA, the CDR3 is TGTGCCAGCAGGACCGGGACAGGGAATGAAAAACTGTTTTTT. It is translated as CASRTGTGNEKLFF.

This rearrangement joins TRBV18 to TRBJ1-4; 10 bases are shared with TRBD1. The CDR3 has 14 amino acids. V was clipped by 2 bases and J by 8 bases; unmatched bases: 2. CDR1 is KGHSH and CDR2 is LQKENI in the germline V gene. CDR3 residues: CASSPGTGVEKLFF. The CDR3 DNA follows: TGTGCCAGCTCACCAGGGACAGGGGTGGAAAAACTGTTTTTT.

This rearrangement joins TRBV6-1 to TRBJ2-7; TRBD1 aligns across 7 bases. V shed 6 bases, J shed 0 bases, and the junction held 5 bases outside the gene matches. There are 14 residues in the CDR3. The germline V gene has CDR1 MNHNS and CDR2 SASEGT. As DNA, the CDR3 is TGTGCCAGCAGGAAGGACAGGTCCTCCTACGAGCAGTACTTC. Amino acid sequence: CASRKDRSSYEQYF.

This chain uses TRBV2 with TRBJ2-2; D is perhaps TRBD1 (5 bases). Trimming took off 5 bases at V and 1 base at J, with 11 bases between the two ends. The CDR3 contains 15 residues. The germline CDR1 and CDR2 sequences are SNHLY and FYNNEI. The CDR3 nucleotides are TGTGCCAGCAGTCTGTACCAGGGGAACACCGGGGAGCTGTTTTTT. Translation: CASSLYQGNTGELFF. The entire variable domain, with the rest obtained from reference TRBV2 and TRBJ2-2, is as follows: EPEVTQTPSHQVTQMGQEVILRCVPISNHLYFYWYRQILGQKVEFLVSFYNNEISEKSEIFDDQFSVERPDGSNFTLKIRSTKLEDSAMYFCASSLYQGNTGELFFGEGSRLTVL.

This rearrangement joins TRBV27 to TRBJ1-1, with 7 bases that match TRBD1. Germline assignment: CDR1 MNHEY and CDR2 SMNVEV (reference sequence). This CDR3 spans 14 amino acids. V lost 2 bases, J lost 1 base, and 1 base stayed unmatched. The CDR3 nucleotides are TGTGCCAGCAGTTTAACAGGGGAGAACACTGAAGCTTTCTTT. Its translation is CASSLTGENTEAFF.

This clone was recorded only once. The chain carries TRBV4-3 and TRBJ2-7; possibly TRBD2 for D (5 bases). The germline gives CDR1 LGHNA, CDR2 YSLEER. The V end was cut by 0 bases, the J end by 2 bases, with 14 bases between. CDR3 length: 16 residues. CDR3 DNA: TGCGCCAGCAGCCAAGATAAGAGGGTCGGTACCTACGAGCAGTACTTC. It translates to CASSQDKRVGTYEQYF.